Following are 14 T cell receptor beta chains from one sample sequenced in a study of radiotherapy plus CTLA-4 blockade in lung cancer. Some clones are missing from TCRdb's copy, which holds only in-frame ones; the method was immunoSEQ multiplex PCR. This sample yields 60,000 to 85,000 clones, of which about 87% are seen a single time; 0.87% belongs to the top ten. The specimen comprised peripheral blood, sampled from a patient treated with radiotherapy plus ipilimumab. Receptors were obtained from a human donor with non-small cell lung cancer who had stable disease on radiotherapy plus ipilimumab.

The chain combines TRBV5-5 with TRBJ2-7; 7 bases are shared with TRBD1. This CDR3 is built from 14 residues. Germline loops: CDR1 SGHKS, CDR2 YYEKEE (reference sequence). The J segment lost 0 bases and the V segment lost 0 bases, leaving 0 bases of the junction unmatched. The CDR3: CASSLGQGSYEQYF. In DNA form, the CDR3 reads TGTGCCAGCAGCTTGGGACAGGGCTCCTACGAGCAGTACTTC.

This clone was detected once. The V gene is TRBV7-2, the J gene TRBJ1-1; the match to TRBD1 covers 8 bases. Trimming at V came to 5 bases and at J to 10 bases, leaving 9 bases not matched to a gene. The CDR3 runs 13 residues. From germline, CDR1 is SGHTA and CDR2 FQGNSA. CDR3 region: CASSRDRQGGAFF. As DNA, the CDR3 is TGTGCCAGCAGCCGGGACAGGCAAGGGGGAGCTTTCTTT.

The rearrangement links TRBV19 to TRBJ2-1; D is unclear. CDR1 is LNHDA and CDR2 is SQIVND in the germline V gene (reference sequence). V was clipped by 8 bases and J by 6 bases, with 14 bases between them. The CDR3 covers 13 residues. CDR3 bases: TGTGCCAGTTCCGGCAGATTACGCAATGAGCAGTTCTTC. Its translation: CASSGRLRNEQFF.

The rearrangement uses TRBV18 and TRBJ2-2; D may match TRBD1 or TRBD2 (5 bases each). V was shortened by 4 bases and J by 5 bases, with 14 bases between the two germline ends. CDR3 length equals 15 residues. The germline V gene has CDR1 KGHSH and CDR2 LQKENI. Written as DNA, the CDR3 is TGTGCCAGCTCACAGAACGAGGGGCGGACCGGGGAGCTGTTTTTT. Translated: CASSQNEGRTGELFF.

This chain links TRBV19 with TRBJ1-6; D possibly corresponds to TRBD1 (5 bases). Germline V gene sequence: CDR1 LNHDA, CDR2 SQIVND (reference sequence). V lost 2 bases to trimming and J lost 7 bases, with 12 bases between them. The CDR3 runs to 15 residues. This chain's CDR3 is CASSIQGLENSPLHF. CDR3 sequence (DNA): TGTGCCAGTAGTATACAGGGCCTTGAAAATTCACCCCTCCACTTT.

The chain is built from TRBV9 and TRBJ2-5; TRBD2 aligns across 10 bases. CDR1 SGDLS and CDR2 YYNGEE come from the germline V gene. Trimming took 0 bases from V and 2 from J; bases not matched to a gene: 7. CDR3 length: 17 amino acids. The CDR3 DNA reads TGTGCCAGCAGCGTAGTGGGTAGCGGGGGGCAACAAGAGACCCAGTACTTC. Amino acids: CASSVVGSGGQQETQYF.

This chain connects TRBV11-3 to TRBJ2-5; no reliable D call. Trimming left V 5 bases short and J 0 bases short, with 19 bases between. Germline assignment: CDR1 SGHNT and CDR2 YENEEA. The CDR3 contains 17 residues. The CDR3 coding sequence is TGTGCCAGCAGCCCAGGAACTGCTACCCTGTACCAAGAGACCCAGTACTTC. This codes for CASSPGTATLYQETQYF. Together with reference TRBV11-3 and TRBJ2-5, the CDR3 gives the full variable domain: EAGVVQSPRYKIIEKKQPVAFWCNPISGHNTLYWYLQNLGQGPELLIRYENEEAVDDSQLPKDRFSAERLKGVDSTLKIQPAELGDSAVYLCASSPGTATLYQETQYFGPGTRLLVL.

The V and J genes are TRBV9 and TRBJ2-1, with TRBD2 matching over 9 bases. V dropped 0 bases and J dropped 10; count of bases not matched to a gene: 5. Germline V gives CDR1 SGDLS, CDR2 YYNGEE. CDR3 length: 14 amino acids. DNA of the CDR3: TGTGCCAGCAGCGTAGGATCGACTAGCGGCGAGCAGTTCTTC. Its protein is CASSVGSTSGEQFF.

The CDR3 region has the DNA TGTGCCAGCAGGAAGACAACCGTTAAGAACACCGGGGAGCTGTTTTTT. Its translation is CASRKTTVKNTGELFF. This chain uses TRBV2 with TRBJ2-2, with D hard to call. Germline V CDR1 and CDR2: SNHLY, FYNNEI. The CDR3 totals 16 residues. Trimming took 6 bases from V and 1 from J, leaving 15 bases between them.

This clone was seen once. The rearrangement joins TRBV5-1 to TRBJ2-7; 7 bases match TRBD1. The ends lost 4 bases at V and 3 bases at J; junction bases unmatched: 4. CDR3 length: 13 residues. Germline V gives CDR1 SGHRS, CDR2 YFSETQ. CDR3 loop: CASSPAGGYEQYF. In DNA, the CDR3 is TGCGCCAGCAGCCCTGCAGGGGGCTACGAGCAGTACTTC.

This rearrangement joins TRBV19 to TRBJ1-4, with D possibly being TRBD1 (6 bases). Trimming cost V 7 bases and J 1 base, with 19 bases left between them. The CDR3 is 17 residues long. From germline, CDR1 is LNHDA and CDR2 SQIVND (reference sequence). The CDR3 nucleotides are TGTGCCAGTACCCGCGGCAGGGGTTCGGAAACTAATGAAAAACTGTTTTTT. Translated: CASTRGRGSETNEKLFF.

This chain connects TRBV18 to TRBJ1-1, with D maybe TRBD1 (6 bases). The ends were cut back, 5 bases at V and 5 bases at J, with 15 bases in the middle. This CDR3 is 14 amino acids long. Per the germline V gene, CDR1 is KGHSH and CDR2 is LQKENI. The CDR3 loop reads CASSKAGERTEAFF. The CDR3 DNA reads TGTGCCAGCTCAAAGGCAGGGGAAAGGACTGAAGCTTTCTTT.

The V gene is TRBV10-3, the J gene TRBJ2-1; no reliable D call. The CDR3 is made up of 12 amino acids. Trimming removed 5 bases at V and 6 bases at J, with 8 bases between. Germline V gene lookup returns CDR1 ENHRY and CDR2 SYGVKD. The CDR3 bases are TGTGCCATCAGTATGGCCACCAATGAGCAGTTCTTC. Translated: CAISMATNEQFF.

The rearrangement links TRBV6-5 to TRBJ2-7; D gene uncertain. Trimming took off 10 bases at V and 6 bases at J, with 7 bases between the two ends. CDR1 is MNHEY, CDR2 SVGAGI, per germline. The CDR3 is 9 residues long. The CDR3 loop reads CAIVGEQYF. The CDR3 coding sequence is TGTGCCATCGTCGGCGAGCAGTACTTC.